This entry lists 32 T cell receptor beta chains sequenced from one sample in a study of blood T cell repertoires in COVID-19. Clones were sequenced by immunoSEQ multiplex PCR, and TCRdb holds only the in-frame ones, with some missing. The sample records tens of thousands of clones, 65% to 90% being singletons. Sequencing was done on a sample of peripheral blood. The source is a woman aged 60 to 75 with acute or convalescent COVID-19.

The chain uses TRBV6-6 and TRBJ1-5; a weak D match, TRBD1 (6 bases). Germline-derived CDR1 and CDR2 are MNHNY and SVGAGI (reference sequence). V lost 4 bases, J lost 0 bases, and 10 bases lay in between. The CDR3 is 15 amino acids. The CDR3 is CASSWGTNSNQPQHF. The CDR3 region has the DNA TGTGCCAGCAGTTGGGGGACAAATAGCAATCAGCCCCAGCATTTT.

The chain carries TRBV11-2 and TRBJ1-2; the D gene is possibly TRBD1 (6 bases). The germline CDR1 and CDR2 sequences are SGHAT and FQNNGV. CDR3 size: 18 residues. Trimming removed 5 bases from V and 5 bases from J, with 27 bases in between. CDR3 coding DNA: TGTGCCAGCAGCCATAAGGGGAACCCAGGGGCAGGGGCTTATGGCTACACCTTC. The encoded protein is CASSHKGNPGAGAYGYTF.

Turning to this clone: The germline gene is not matched at one end of the junction; a read error may be the cause. The rearrangement joins TRBV6-5 to TRBJ1-4, with TRBD1 matching over 9 bases. CDR1 and CDR2 (germline): MNHEY, SVGAGI. The CDR3 runs to 13 residues. The DNA of the CDR3 is TGTGCCAGCAGTTCCCCCGGGACAGGGACGGAGGTATTT. Translated: CASSSPGTGTEVF.

The rearrangement joins TRBV5-1 to TRBJ2-1; 12 bases fit TRBD1. Trimming at V came to 0 bases and at J to 8 bases, leaving 6 bases not matched to a gene. The CDR3 is 16 residues long. From germline, CDR1 is SGHRS and CDR2 YFSETQ. The CDR3 here is CASSLGDRGRLDEQFF. The CDR3 DNA is TGCGCCAGCAGCTTGGGGGACAGGGGGCGCTTAGATGAGCAGTTCTTC.

The rearrangement links TRBV5-1 to TRBJ2-2, with a tentative D call TRBD1 (6 bases). The CDR3 is made up of 21 amino acids. The V gene lost 0 bases and the J gene lost 2 bases, with 26 bases spanning the gap. Germline V gives CDR1 SGHRS, CDR2 YFSETQ. In DNA form, the CDR3 reads TGCGCCAGCAGCTTGGTCGGAGGCAGGGGTCAGCTCTCAAGAAACACCGGGGAGCTGTTTTTT. This encodes CASSLVGGRGQLSRNTGELFF.

V is TRBV5-4 and J is TRBJ2-1, with unresolved D. The V end lost 5 bases, the J end lost 0 bases, and 15 bases lay between the germline ends. Germline CDR1 SGHNT, CDR2 YYREEE (reference sequence). The CDR3 extends over 16 amino acids. The CDR3, as DNA: TGTGCCAGCAGACCTGTAACCTCCAGCTCCTACAATGAGCAGTTCTTC. Residues: CASRPVTSSSYNEQFF.

This clone showed up just once. The rearrangement joins TRBV5-5 to TRBJ1-4; D unresolved. V was cut by 4 bases and J by 6 bases, with 13 bases left in between. The CDR3 covers 14 residues. The germline V gene encodes CDR1 SGHKS and CDR2 YYEKEE (reference sequence). The CDR3 region is CASSRIGLDEKLFF. The DNA of the CDR3 is TGTGCCAGCAGCCGCATTGGGCTTGATGAAAAACTGTTTTTT.

The chain combines TRBV5-4 with TRBJ1-2; D gene uncertain. The germline V gene encodes CDR1 SGHNT and CDR2 YYREEE (reference sequence). This CDR3 is 11 amino acids long. Trimming took 3 bases from V and 6 from J, leaving 6 bases between them. This CDR3 reads CASSSHDGYTF. CDR3 DNA sequence: TGTGCCAGCAGCTCACATGATGGCTACACCTTC.

The chain combines TRBV6-1 with TRBJ2-1; tentatively, D is TRBD1 (5 bases). There are 15 residues in the CDR3. The V gene lost 1 base and the J gene lost 3 bases, with 10 bases spanning the gap. In germline, CDR1 is MNHNS, CDR2 SASEGT. The CDR3 sequence is CASSEDGADYNEQFF. CDR3 coding DNA: TGTGCCAGCAGTGAAGATGGGGCGGACTACAATGAGCAGTTCTTC.

The rearrangement links TRBV12-3 or TRBV12-4 to TRBJ1-2; 7 bases map to TRBD1. The CDR3 is 13 amino acids. Trimming took 2 bases from V and 6 from J; bases not matched to a gene: 3. The DNA for the CDR3 is TGTGCCAGCAGTTTAAAGGGGGCCCATGGCTACACCTTC. Its translation: CASSLKGAHGYTF.

This chain connects TRBV29-1 to TRBJ2-2, with 7 bases aligning to TRBD1. The CDR3 is made up of 14 amino acids. The germline V gene encodes CDR1 SQVTM and CDR2 ANQGSEA. The J segment lost 1 base and the V segment lost 5 bases, leaving 4 bases of the junction unmatched. CDR3 nucleotides: TGCAGCGTTAGGGGGACAGTGAACACCGGGGAGCTGTTTTTT. As protein: CSVRGTVNTGELFF.

The chain is built from TRBV2 and TRBJ1-5; 9 bases match TRBD1. The junction had 9 bases not matched to a gene; V was cut back by 7 bases and J by 5 bases. CDR1 is SNHLY and CDR2 is FYNNEI in the germline V gene. The CDR3 covers 15 residues. CDR3 coding DNA: TGTGCCAGCAAACTGCTCCGGACAGGGGATCAGCCCCAGCATTTT. It specifies CASKLLRTGDQPQHF.

CDR3 protein: CASSYGGTGTRRTEAFF. The CDR3 region has the DNA TGTGCCAGCAGTTACGGCGGGACCGGGACTAGGAGGACTGAAGCTTTCTTT. This sequence joins TRBV6-2 or TRBV6-3 and TRBJ1-1; possible D gene TRBD1, 5 bases. The CDR3 loop spans 17 amino acids. Trimming stripped 2 bases from V and 5 bases from J, with 21 bases between. Germline V CDR1 and CDR2: MNHEY, SVGEGT.

The J gene is TRBJ2-4, the V gene TRBV18, with 8 bases aligning to TRBD1. The length of the CDR3 is 17 residues. In germline, CDR1 is KGHSH, CDR2 LQKENI. V was pared by 1 base and J by 4 bases, with 9 bases of the junction left unmatched. CDR3 protein: CASSPQRGTGLKNIQYF. The CDR3 DNA follows: TGTGCCAGCTCACCACAAAGGGGGACAGGACTAAAAAACATTCAGTACTTC.

This clone was seen just once. The chain links TRBV7-2 to TRBJ2-2; the D is unclear. V lost 4 bases and J 4 bases, leaving 4 bases between the germline ends. The CDR3 is made up of 12 amino acids. Germline-derived CDR1 and CDR2 are SGHTA and FQGNSA. This CDR3 reads CASSSVTGELFF. CDR3 DNA: TGTGCCAGCAGCTCTGTCACCGGGGAGCTGTTTTTT.

In its sample, this clone was seen once. The chain recombines TRBV28 with TRBJ2-2, with 8 bases fitting TRBD1. V was pared by 6 bases and J by 6 bases, with 3 bases of the junction left unmatched. Germline CDR1 reads MDHEN; CDR2 reads SYDVKM. This CDR3 has 13 amino acids. In DNA form, the CDR3 reads TGTGCCAGCAGATCGGACAGGGCCGGGGAGCTGTTTTTT. This encodes CASRSDRAGELFF.

The rearrangement uses TRBV3-1 (or the pseudogene TRBV3-2) and TRBJ2-7, with 7 bases identical to TRBD2. The CDR3 contains 13 residues. Germline lookup yields CDR1 LGHDT and CDR2 YNNKEL (reference sequence). Trimming took 1 base from V and 7 from J; bases not matched to a gene: 4. The CDR3: CASSQVTGGEQYF. In nucleotides, the CDR3 is TGTGCCAGCAGCCAAGTTACGGGAGGTGAGCAGTACTTC.

This clone appeared a single time. The CDR3 DNA is TGTGCCAGCAGCAAAGTAGCCCTAGCGGGAGGGCCCGGGGAGCTGTTTTTT. Translating it yields CASSKVALAGGPGELFF. V usage is TRBV21-1 and J usage is TRBJ2-2; the DNA was not compared with TRBD2, the D call given in the table. TRBV21-1 is listed as a pseudogene. The CDR3 runs to 17 residues.

The rearrangement joins TRBV7-2 to TRBJ2-7; possible D gene TRBD2, 6 bases. With 5 bases removed from V and 2 bases from J, the gap between germline ends came to 13 bases. The CDR3 loop spans 14 amino acids. The germline gives CDR1 SGHTA, CDR2 FQGNSA. The CDR3 region has the DNA TGTGCCAGCAGCCCCGCCGCGGGGACCTACGAGCAGTACTTC. It codes for CASSPAAGTYEQYF.

The chain links TRBV5-5 to TRBJ1-2, with D tentatively TRBD1 (5 bases). Trimming shortened V by 4 bases and J by 1 base, and 17 bases separated the two germline ends. This CDR3 is 16 amino acids long. Germline CDR1 SGHKS, CDR2 YYEKEE (reference sequence). The CDR3 region has the DNA TGTGCCAGCAGCGCCCCGAGGGGACTGGGTAACTATGGCTACACCTTC. This sequence encodes CASSAPRGLGNYGYTF.

The chain joins TRBV28 to TRBJ2-4; tentatively, D is TRBD2 (5 bases). Germline CDR1 and CDR2: MDHEN and SYDVKM. The V end was cut by 6 bases, the J end by 8 bases, with 29 bases between. This CDR3 is built from 18 residues. CDR3: CASSADVVRRPPGDIQYF. The CDR3 DNA is TGTGCCAGCAGCGCCGACGTCGTTAGGAGGCCCCCAGGTGACATTCAGTACTTC.

The chain combines TRBV7-3 with TRBJ1-2; a weak D match, TRBD1 (5 bases). The CDR3 has 13 amino acids. V lost 7 bases and J 8 bases, leaving 17 bases between the germline ends. Germline V gives CDR1 SGHTA, CDR2 FQGTGA. The CDR3 DNA follows: TGTGCCAGCAACAATCCAGGGCAGGGAGGCTACACCTTC. Translation: CASNNPGQGGYTF.

This sequence joins TRBV5-1 and TRBJ2-5; a possible D gene is TRBD1 (6 bases). In germline, CDR1 is SGHRS, CDR2 YFSETQ. This CDR3 has 16 residues. The V end was cut by 6 bases, the J end by 7 bases, with 25 bases between. CDR3 sequence reads: CASNPEAWQGMPTQYF. For the CDR3, the DNA is TGCGCCAGCAACCCGGAGGCTTGGCAGGGGATGCCGACCCAGTACTTC.

V is TRBV7-8 and J is TRBJ2-1, with 11 bases aligning to TRBD2. V dropped 3 bases and J dropped 7; count of bases not matched to a gene: 5. Germline values: CDR1 SGHVS, CDR2 FQNEAQ. This CDR3 region has 15 residues. Written as DNA, the CDR3 is TGTGCCAGCAGCTTTACACTAGCGGGAGAAAATGAGCAGTTCTTC. It translates to CASSFTLAGENEQFF.

The chain combines TRBV6-6 with TRBJ2-5; D perhaps matches TRBD2 (5 bases). Trimming removed 5 bases at V and 4 bases at J, with 8 bases between. CDR1 is MNHNY, CDR2 SVGAGI, per germline (reference sequence). CDR3 size: 12 residues. CDR3 nucleotide sequence: TGTGCCAGCAGTCAGGCGGGAGAGACCCAGTACTTC. The encoded protein is CASSQAGETQYF.

V usage is TRBV27 and J usage is TRBJ2-6; 8 positions match TRBD1. CDR1 is MNHEY and CDR2 is SMNVEV in the germline V gene (reference sequence). The V gene end was trimmed by 6 bases and the J gene end by 4 bases; junction bases not matched to a gene: 5. The CDR3 totals 15 residues. The CDR3 DNA follows: TGTGCCAGCAGCCACAGGGGGTACGGGGCCAACGTCCTGACTTTC. This translates into CASSHRGYGANVLTF.

The V call is TRBV7-8, the J call TRBJ2-3, with D unclear. V lost 5 bases and J lost 3, with 9 bases in between. The CDR3 is 13 residues long. The germline V gene encodes CDR1 SGHVS and CDR2 FQNEAQ. Here the CDR3 DNA reads TGTGCCAGCAGCCCGTCTCAGACAGATACGCAGTATTTT. The encoded protein is CASSPSQTDTQYF.

J is TRBJ1-2 and V is TRBV5-4, with 7 nucleotides matching TRBD1. This CDR3 is built from 14 residues. Germline CDR1 reads SGHNT; CDR2 reads YYREEE (reference sequence). With 5 bases clipped from V and 5 bases from J, the junction kept 9 bases outside the gene matches. DNA of the CDR3: TGTGCCAGCAGTAAGGAGGGGGCAAGATATGGCTACACCTTC. Translated: CASSKEGARYGYTF. Complete variable domain (other parts from reference TRBV5-4 and TRBJ1-2): ETGVTQSPTHLIKTRGQQVTLRCSSQSGHNTVSWYQQALGQGPQFIFQYYREEENGRGNFPPRFSGLQFPNYSSELNVNALELDDSALYLCASSKEGARYGYTFGSGTRLTVV.

The rearrangement links TRBV7-8 to TRBJ1-3, with 7 bases aligning to TRBD1. Germline CDR1 reads SGHVS; CDR2 reads FQNEAQ. Unmatched junction bases numbered 13, after V lost 7 bases and J lost 4 bases. This CDR3 contains 16 residues. Here the CDR3 DNA reads TGTGCCAGCACCACTAGAAAACAGGGGTTCGGAAACACCATATATTTT. It is translated as CASTTRKQGFGNTIYF.

V gene TRBV19 combines with J gene TRBJ1-1, with 7 positions matching TRBD1. The CDR3 sequence is 14 residues long. Looked up from germline, CDR1 is LNHDA and CDR2 is SQIVND (reference sequence). The J segment lost 0 bases and the V segment lost 4 bases, leaving 2 bases of the junction unmatched. As DNA, the CDR3 is TGTGCCAGTAGTAGGGGACAGTTGAACACTGAAGCTTTCTTT. It is translated as CASSRGQLNTEAFF.

The chain joins TRBV19 to TRBJ1-5, with a weak D call TRBD1 (6 bases). Germline V gene data show CDR1 as LNHDA and CDR2 as SQIVND (reference sequence). The CDR3 runs 18 residues. Trimming removed 3 bases from V and 0 bases from J, with 18 bases in between. The DNA of the CDR3 is TGTGCCAGTAGTATCTTAACCGTCAGGGGAGATAGCAATCAGCCCCAGCATTTT. Amino acid sequence: CASSILTVRGDSNQPQHF.

This chain uses TRBV23-1 with TRBJ2-7; possible D gene TRBD1, 6 bases. TRBV23-1 is flagged as an ORF with uncertain function. This CDR3 spans 14 amino acids. V lost 3 bases, J lost 3 bases, and 12 bases lay in between. The CDR3 nucleotides are TGCGCCAGCAGTCACGGTGGGGGCTTCTACGAGCAGTACTTC. Amino acid sequence: CASSHGGGFYEQYF.